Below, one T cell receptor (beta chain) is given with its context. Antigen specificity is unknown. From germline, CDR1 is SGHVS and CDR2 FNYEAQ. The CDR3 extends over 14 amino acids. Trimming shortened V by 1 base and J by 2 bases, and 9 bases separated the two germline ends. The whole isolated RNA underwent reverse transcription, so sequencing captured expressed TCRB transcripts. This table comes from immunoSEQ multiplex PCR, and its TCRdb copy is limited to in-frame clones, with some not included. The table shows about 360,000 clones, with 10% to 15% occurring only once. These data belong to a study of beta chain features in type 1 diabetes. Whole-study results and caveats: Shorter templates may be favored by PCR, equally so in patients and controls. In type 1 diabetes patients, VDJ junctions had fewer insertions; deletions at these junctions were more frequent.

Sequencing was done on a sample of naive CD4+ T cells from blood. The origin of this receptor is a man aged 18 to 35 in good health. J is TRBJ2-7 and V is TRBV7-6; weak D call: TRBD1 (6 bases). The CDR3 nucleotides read TGTGCCAGCAGCTTAGGGGACACGACCTACGAGCAGTACTTC. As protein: CASSLGDTTYEQYF.